A selection of T cell receptor beta chains follows, all from one sample in a study of blood T cell repertoires in COVID-19. The repertoire was sequenced with immunoSEQ multiplex PCR; TCRdb's copy has only in-frame clones and lacks some. The sample has approximately 250,000 clones, more than 75% seen once; the top ten hold around 8.8%. Source material: peripheral blood. The receptors derive from a man aged 35 to 55 with active or convalescent COVID-19. CDR3s include the opening cysteine and the closing phenylalanine or tryptophan. The D gene is left open where the match is weak. The size of a clone is reported for some rows only, either as once, few or many, or as a class for expanded clones.

.	TRBD2	TRBV28	TRBJ2-1	CASTRGDNNEQFF	TGTGCCAGCACGCGGGGGGACAACAATGAGCAGTTCTTC
once	.	TRBV3-1/TRBV3-2	TRBJ2-3	CASSPRRTDTQYF	TGTGCCAGCAGCCCCCGTCGCACAGATACGCAGTATTTT
.	.	TRBV28	TRBJ2-3	CASSPGTGLSTDTQYF	TGTGCCAGCAGCCCCGGGACTGGACTTAGCACAGATACGCAGTATTTT
.	.	TRBV6-5	TRBJ2-3	CASSPGFRTDTQYF	TGTGCCAGCAGTCCAGGGTTTCGCACAGATACGCAGTATTTT
.	TRBD2	TRBV18	TRBJ2-1	CASSRTLAGGSYNEQFF	TGTGCCAGCTCACGGACCTTAGCGGGAGGATCCTACAATGAGCAGTTCTTC
once	TRBD1	TRBV12-5	TRBJ1-2	CASGLSQGANYGYTF	TGTGCTAGTGGTTTGTCACAGGGGGCCAACTATGGCTACACCTTC
.	.	TRBV11-2	TRBJ2-7	CASTLSPAGPYEQYF	TGTGCCAGCACCCTTAGTCCGGCGGGTCCCTACGAGCAGTACTTC
.	.	TRBV12-3/TRBV12-4	TRBJ1-2	CASSFGFRFGYTF	TGTGCCAGCAGTTTCGGATTCAGGTTTGGCTACACCTTC
.	TRBD2	TRBV10-3	TRBJ2-7	CAISEPTSGPYEQYF	TGTGCCATCAGTGAGCCGACTAGCGGTCCCTACGAGCAGTACTTC
.	TRBD2	TRBV6-6	TRBJ2-7	CASSYSRLAGLLDF	TGTGCCAGCAGTTACTCGAGGCTAGCGGGACTTTTGGACTTC
.	.	TRBV19	TRBJ1-2	CASMGSTYTF	TGTGCCAGTATGGGCAGTACCTACACCTTC
.	.	TRBV18	TRBJ1-4	CASSPPWTDNEKLFF	TGTGCCAGCTCACCACCGTGGACAGATAATGAAAAACTGTTTTTT
.	.	TRBV27	TRBJ2-1	CASSFAGSEQFF	TGTGCCAGCAGTTTTGCAGGGTCTGAGCAGTTCTTC
.	.	TRBV30	TRBJ2-3	CAWILQGQDTQYF	TGTGCCTGGATTTTGCAGGGGCAGGATACGCAGTATTTT
.	.	TRBV10-1	TRBJ2-2	CASSESRLANTGELFF	TGCGCCAGCAGTGAGTCGAGGCTTGCGAACACCGGGGAGCTGTTTTTT
.	TRBD1	TRBV4-1	TRBJ1-5	CASSSGQVSQPQHF	TGCGCCAGCAGCTCGGGACAGGTTTCTCAGCCCCAGCATTTT
.	TRBD1	TRBV7-3	TRBJ1-2	CASSTGQSFYGYTF	TGTGCCAGCAGCACGGGACAGAGCTTCTATGGCTACACCTTC
.	.	TRBV4-1	TRBJ2-1	CASSQGRWAGFGNEQFF	TGCGCCAGCAGCCAAGGCCGTTGGGCGGGGTTCGGCAATGAGCAGTTCTTC
.	.	TRBV12-5	TRBJ1-1	CASGLPHVEGPGGVKAFF	TGTGCTAGTGGTTTGCCTCACGTGGAGGGGCCGGGCGGTGTTAAAGCTTTCTTT
.	.	TRBV6-5	TRBJ2-7	CASSPSQDSHYEQYF	TGTGCCAGCAGTCCCTCCCAGGACAGCCACTACGAGCAGTACTTC
.	TRBD1	TRBV2	TRBJ1-1	CATTLTGEGNTEAFF	TGTGCCACTACGTTGACAGGGGAGGGGAACACTGAAGCTTTCTTT
.	TRBD1	TRBV6-5	TRBJ2-1	CASSPTGGSYNEQFF	TGTGCCAGCAGTCCGACAGGGGGCTCCTACAATGAGCAGTTCTTC
.	.	TRBV5-6	TRBJ2-5	CASSFRSQYQETQYF	TGTGCCAGCAGCTTTCGCTCGCAGTACCAAGAGACCCAGTACTTC
once	.	TRBV23-1	TRBJ1-2	CASTGGPYGYTF	TGCGCCAGCACCGGAGGACCGTATGGCTACACCTTC
.	.	TRBV6-5	TRBJ1-1	CASSYFGGPTEAFF	TGTGCCAGCAGTTATTTCGGGGGGCCAACTGAAGCTTTCTTT
.	TRBD1	TRBV18	TRBJ1-5	CASSRGQGRNQPQHF	TGTGCCAGCTCAAGGGGACAGGGAAGAAATCAGCCCCAGCATTTT
.	TRBD1	TRBV7-4	TRBJ1-5	CASSRDRDHSNQPQHF	TGTGCCAGCAGCCGGGACAGAGACCATAGCAATCAGCCCCAGCATTTT
few	.	TRBV24-1	TRBJ1-5	CATSDSFNQPQHF	TGTGCCACCAGTGATTCCTTTAATCAGCCCCAGCATTTT
few	.	TRBV27	TRBJ1-3	CASSPGTMGRDTIYF	TGTGCCAGCAGTCCCGGGACAATGGGGAGAGACACCATATATTTT
.	TRBD2	TRBV5-1	TRBJ2-5	CASASTGTSGETQYF	TGCGCCAGCGCCTCAACCGGGACTAGCGGGGAGACCCAGTACTTC
.	TRBD1	TRBV28	TRBJ1-3	CASSPRQGRAGNTIYF	TGTGCCAGCAGTCCCCGACAGGGGAGAGCTGGAAACACCATATATTTT
.	.	TRBV24-1	TRBJ2-3	CATSDPPRGDTQYF	TGTGCCACCAGTGATCCCCCTCGAGGGGATACGCAGTATTTT
.	TRBD1	TRBV11-2	TRBJ2-7	CASSLGQGAVEQYF	TGTGCCAGCAGCTTAGGGCAGGGGGCTGTTGAGCAGTACTTC
.	TRBD1	TRBV11-2	TRBJ2-2	CASSSITGGGNTGELFF	TGTGCCAGCAGCTCGATTACAGGGGGTGGTAACACCGGGGAGCTGTTTTTT
few	.	TRBV5-1	TRBJ2-7	CASSTQGGSYEQYF	TGCGCCAGCAGCACCCAGGGGGGCTCCTACGAGCAGTACTTC
once	.	TRBV30	TRBJ1-3	CAWSRSGHSVSIYF	TGTGCCTGGAGTAGGTCCGGACACTCGGTCTCCATATATTTT
.	TRBD1	TRBV5-4	TRBJ1-1	CASSLGGTGGSKGNTEAFF	TGTGCCAGCAGCTTGGGAGGGACAGGGGGCTCGAAGGGGAACACTGAAGCTTTCTTT
.	.	TRBV7-2	TRBJ2-3	CASSRPGTDTQYF	TGTGCCAGCAGCCGCCCGGGCACAGATACGCAGTATTTT